A selection of T cell receptor beta chains follows, all from one sample in a study of metastatic and nonmetastatic thyroid tumors. TCRdb reprocessed the PCR reads using MiXCR. Of about 30,000 clones in the sample, 10% to 13% were seen once. Sequencing was performed on blood. These receptors all stem from a female donor with papillary thyroid cancer or a benign thyroid nodule (not recorded which). Some clones in this sample may be carry-over from other donors' samples. CDR3s include the opening cysteine and the closing phenylalanine or tryptophan. The order of the fields is J gene, V gene, CDR3 length, clone size, D gene, CDR3 DNA, CDR3 protein. The D gene is left open where the match is weak. The size entry is marked missing in some rows and otherwise reads once, few, many or a size class.

TRBJ2-2 TRBV3-1 19 . . TGTGCCATCATCCGCTGGACAGCTTCGGGCTTAACGAACACCGGGGAGCTGTTTTTT CAIIRWTASGLTNTGELFF
TRBJ1-1 TRBV12-3/TRBV12-4 12 many . TGTGCCAGCAGGCCGCCGAACACTGAAGCTTTCTTT CASRPPNTEAFF
TRBJ1-2 TRBV20-1 14 many . TGCAGTACGCTTGACAGGACCACTAACTATGGCTACACCTTC CSTLDRTTNYGYTF
TRBJ1-3 TRBV6-6 16 many . TGTGCCAGCAGTTACTCAGTGGGGTTACCTGGAAACACCATATATTTT CASSYSVGLPGNTIYF
TRBJ2-3 TRBV24-1 14 . . TGTGCCACCAGTGATCCGTCGCACACAGATACGCAGTATTTT CATSDPSHTDTQYF
TRBJ2-5 TRBV20-1 14 many . TGCAGTGCTAGGGGGCCAGGGGACCAAGAGACCCAGTACTTC CSARGPGDQETQYF
TRBJ1-2 TRBV7-2 14 many TRBD1 TGTGCCAGCAGCTCGAAACAGGGGCGCTATGGCTACACCTTC CASSSKQGRYGYTF
TRBJ1-3 TRBV25-1 14 many . TGTGCCAGCAGTGTGTCCGGCTCTGGAAACACCATATATTTT CASSVSGSGNTIYF
TRBJ2-3 TRBV6-1 15 many TRBD1 TGTGCCAGCAGCGTGGACAGGGTCCGATTAGATACGCAGTATTTT CASSVDRVRLDTQYF
TRBJ2-7 TRBV11-3 16 many TRBD1 TGTGCCAGCAGCCCATTGGAGGGGACAGGACTCTACGAGCAGTACTTC CASSPLEGTGLYEQYF
TRBJ2-5 TRBV30 15 many TRBD2 TGTGCCTGGAGTGGGACTAGCGGGATCCAAGAGACCCAGTACTTC CAWSGTSGIQETQYF
TRBJ2-5 TRBV29-1 14 many TRBD1 TGCAGCGTTGTGGGACAGGGGGTTCTGGAGACCCAGTACTTC CSVVGQGVLETQYF
TRBJ2-7 TRBV2 15 . . TGTGCCAGCAGTGAATGGGCAGGGTTCCCCCGCGAGCAGTACTTC CASSEWAGFPREQYF
TRBJ1-1 TRBV2 14 many TRBD1 TGTGCCAGCAGCCCAAGAGGGACAGCCACTGAAGCTTTCTTT CASSPRGTATEAFF
TRBJ1-1 TRBV19 14 . . TGTGCCATTAGTATCCACACGGATGACACTGAAGCTTTCTTT CAISIHTDDTEAFF
TRBJ2-1 TRBV19 16 many . TGTGCCAGTAGTATGATTAAACAGGGTTTAAATAATGAGCAGTTCTTC CASSMIKQGLNNEQFF
TRBJ2-7 TRBV6-7 16 . TRBD1 TGTGCCAGCAGTTACCCACCAGGGGGAGATTCCTACGAGCAGTACTTC CASSYPPGGDSYEQYF
TRBJ2-2 TRBV6-1 16 medium-sized TRBD1 TGTGCCAGCAGAGTTACCGGGACAGGGGCCACCGGGGAGCTGTTTTTT CASRVTGTGATGELFF
TRBJ2-1 TRBV28 16 many TRBD1 TGTGCCAGCAGTTTAGATTCCCGGACAGGGGGCTTAGGGCAGTTCTTC CASSLDSRTGGLGQFF
TRBJ2-7 TRBV5-1 13 many . TGCGCCAGCAGCTTTGGAGGGGCCTACGAGCAGTACTTC CASSFGGAYEQYF
TRBJ1-6 TRBV6-1 15 medium-sized . TGTGCCAGCAGTGAAGAGACAACCTATAATTCACCCCTCCACTTT CASSEETTYNSPLHF
TRBJ2-6 TRBV28 14 . . TGTGCCAGCAGTTTGACGGGTGGGGCCAACGTCCTGACTTTC CASSLTGGANVLTF
TRBJ2-2 TRBV6-1 13 many . TGTGCCAGCACCCCAGCGCCCAGGCGGGAGCTGTTTTTT CASTPAPRRELFF
TRBJ1-1 TRBV20-1 14 many . TGCAGTGCGAGATTTGGGGCAGAGGGGAGTGAAGCTTTCTTT CSARFGAEGSEAFF
TRBJ2-2 TRBV27 13 . . TGTGCCAGCAGTTTATATGGTACCGTGGAGCTGTTTTTT CASSLYGTVELFF
TRBJ2-3 TRBV11-1 17 . . TGTGCCAGCAGCTTACCCCCCCGCCCCAGTCCCACAGATACGCAGTATTTT CASSLPPRPSPTDTQYF
TRBJ2-3 TRBV30 12 many . TGTGCCTGCGAGGCTAGCACAGATACGCAGTATTTT CACEASTDTQYF
TRBJ1-1 TRBV4-2 10 many . TGTGCCAGCAGGGGGCTTGAAGCTTTCTTT CASRGLEAFF
TRBJ2-5 TRBV20-1 14 . . TGCAGTTCGGGTGACAGAGGCTCCCAAGAGACCCAGTACTTC CSSGDRGSQETQYF
TRBJ1-1 TRBV12-3/TRBV12-4 16 many TRBD1 TGTGCCAGCAGCTCTCAGACAGGGGTCTTATTCACTGAAGCTTTCTTT CASSSQTGVLFTEAFF
TRBJ2-2 TRBV27 14 . . TGTGCCAGCAGTTTATCTAGCAGAGCCGGGGAGCTGTTTTTT CASSLSSRAGELFF
TRBJ1-1 TRBV6-5 13 many . TGTGCCAGCAGTTACAAAGGGACGGTTGAAGCTTTCTTT CASSYKGTVEAFF
TRBJ2-1 TRBV28 14 many . TGTGCCAGCAGTTGGAGGGCCCCTCGCAATGAGCAGTTCTTC CASSWRAPRNEQFF
TRBJ2-7 TRBV6-2/TRBV6-3 16 . TRBD2 TGTGCCAGCAGTTACTCGACTAGCGGACCAACCTACGAGCAGTACTTC CASSYSTSGPTYEQYF
TRBJ1-2 TRBV6-2/TRBV6-3 15 many . TGTGCCAGCAGTTACTCTGCAGGGGAAGCCTATGGCTACACCTTC CASSYSAGEAYGYTF
TRBJ2-5 TRBV20-1 15 many TRBD1 TGCAGTGCTAGAGAAGGTAACCTCAGGGGGCAGACCCAGTACTTC CSAREGNLRGQTQYF
TRBJ2-7 TRBV30 11 many . TGTGCCTGGAGTGAAGGCTACGAGCAGTACTTC CAWSEGYEQYF
TRBJ2-2 TRBV7-2 15 many TRBD2 TGTGCCAGCAGCTTAGCGGGACTAGGCAGCGGGGAGCTGTTTTTT CASSLAGLGSGELFF
TRBJ1-5 TRBV19 15 many TRBD1 TGTGCCAGTAGAACCCCCGGGGACAGGGACTGGCCCCAGCATTTT CASRTPGDRDWPQHF
TRBJ2-1 TRBV5-4 14 many . TGTGCCAGCAGCTTGACTAGAACCTACAATGAGCAGTTCTTC CASSLTRTYNEQFF
TRBJ2-3 TRBV2 12 many . TGTGCCCGCGGGGCCAGCACAGATACGCAGTATTTT CARGASTDTQYF
TRBJ2-2 TRBV9 15 many . TGTGCCAGCAGCGGACAGCCGTCGGTCACCGGGGAGCTGTTTTTT CASSGQPSVTGELFF
TRBJ2-1 TRBV6-2/TRBV6-3 12 many . TGTGCCAGCAGTTCAACTCGGGGCGAGCAGTTCTTC CASSSTRGEQFF
TRBJ2-1 TRBV12-3/TRBV12-4 11 many . TGTGCCAGCAGGAGGAACAATGAGCAGTTCTTC CASRRNNEQFF
TRBJ1-3 TRBV14 12 . . TGTGCCAGCAGCCAAGAAAGACCGGGACTCAATTTT CASSQERPGLNF
TRBJ2-5 TRBV2 13 many TRBD2 TGTGCCAGCCGGGAGGGAGGAGGCGAGACCCAGTACTTC CASREGGGETQYF
TRBJ2-7 TRBV3-1 14 many . TGTGCCAGCAGCCCCAGACTACCCCCCTACGAGCAGTACTTC CASSPRLPPYEQYF
TRBJ2-4 TRBV7-2 13 many . TGTGCCAGCAGCTTAGGTGGCAAAAACATTCAGTACTTC CASSLGGKNIQYF
TRBJ1-2 TRBV6-1 12 many . TGTGCCAGTGGTGCCCGAGGCTATGGCTACACCTTC CASGARGYGYTF
TRBJ2-7 TRBV7-9 15 many TRBD2 TGTGCCAGCAGCTTAACGGGTGCTAGCGGCTACGAGCAGTACTTC CASSLTGASGYEQYF
TRBJ1-1 TRBV6-6 12 . . TGTGCCAGCAGTTACGATGGAGGGGGAGCTTTCTTT CASSYDGGGAFF
TRBJ2-7 TRBV6-1 15 . . TGTGCCAGCAGTAATGGAGCTGCGGGCACGTACGAGCAGTACTTC CASSNGAAGTYEQYF
TRBJ1-1 TRBV28 12 . TRBD1 TGTGCCAGCAGCCCCCCTGACAGGGGAGCTTTCTTT CASSPPDRGAFF
TRBJ2-6 TRBV6-2/TRBV6-3 21 . . TGTGCCAGCAGTTACTCAAGTTGGGTCGGGACTCCAAGCTCTGGGGCCAACGTCCTGACTTTC CASSYSSWVGTPSSGANVLTF
TRBJ1-6 TRBV7-6 15 many . TGTGCCAGCAGTCAACGACAGGATTATAATTCACCCCTCCACTTT CASSQRQDYNSPLHF
TRBJ2-7 TRBV30 12 many . TGTGCCTGGAGCGATGCCACCTACGAGCAGTACTTC CAWSDATYEQYF
TRBJ2-5 TRBV6-1 14 many . TGTGCCAGCAGTCCCCTGGGGAATCAAGAGACCCAGTACTTC CASSPLGNQETQYF
TRBJ2-3 TRBV5-1 15 many TRBD2 TGCGCCAGCAGCTTGACTAGCGGGGGAGGAGATACGCAGTATTTT CASSLTSGGGDTQYF
TRBJ1-1 TRBV24-1 16 few TRBD1 TGTGCCACCAGTGATGGGACAGGGGCCCGAAACACTGAAGCTTTCTTT CATSDGTGARNTEAFF